The clone carrying this T cell receptor beta chain appeared a few times. The source of the sample is a study of molecular identifiers for immune sequencing clone quantification. Libraries of naive CD8 T cells were made from roughly 20,000 to 1,000,000 sorted cells. They used 10%, 30% or 50% RNA. This CDR3 has 14 residues. The V gene's germline CDR1 is MNHEY and CDR2 SMNVEV (reference sequence). V lost 5 bases to trimming and J lost 12 bases; unmatched junction nucleotides: 9. For bulk TCR libraries, previously described methods and listed TCR primers were used. TCRdb used MiXCR to reprocess the PCR reads, holding one entry per CDR3 protein. The table has some 65,000 distinct CDR3 sequences, approximately 17% seen once.

The rearrangement links TRBV27 to TRBJ2-1; 11 bases are shared with TRBD2. Sequenced material: naive CD8+ T cells from blood, with Jurkat cell RNA spiked in. Subset indicated: FACS-sorted CD8+CD4-CCR7+CD45RA+ naive T cells. The sequence came from a human donor in good health. Some libraries in this study had Jurkat cell RNA spiked in. The CDR3 reads CASSPRTSGPSQFF. CDR3 coding DNA: TGTGCCAGCAGTCCGAGGACTAGCGGGCCTTCGCAGTTCTTC.